The 8 T cell receptor beta chains below all came from one sample that was sequenced in a study of vaccination effects on CD4 cells after COVID-19. Assay used: immunoSEQ multiplex PCR; TCRdb lists only in-frame clones, some missing. The sample yields around 46,000 clones, 74% seen once. These receptors' antigens are unknown. With the ViraFEST assay, the study expanded antigen-specific CD4+ T cells using viral peptide pools, then sequenced them. Subsequent to approximately 11 days of culture, CD4+ T cells were isolated. Two-dose vaccination with either BNT162b2 or mRNA-1273 was given to the participants. Specimen: CD4+ T cells from PBMCs cultured with HCoV-OC43 spike peptides, collected after COVID-19 vaccination. Regarding subset: HCoV-OC43 spike overlapping peptide pool stimulation. The receptors were sampled from a human donor who received a COVID-19 vaccine.

This chain uses TRBV5-1 with TRBJ2-3; D is possibly TRBD1 (6 bases). CDR3 length equals 15 residues. The V end was cut by 4 bases, the J end by 0 bases, with 12 bases between. CDR1 is SGHRS and CDR2 is YFSETQ in the germline V gene. The CDR3 reads CASSRGQASTDTQYF. In DNA, the CDR3 is TGCGCCAGCAGCCGGGGACAAGCTAGCACAGATACGCAGTATTTT.

The chain carries TRBV7-9 and TRBJ2-7, with 7 bases lining up with TRBD1. The ends lost 4 bases at V and 3 bases at J; junction bases unmatched: 9. The CDR3 extends over 15 amino acids. Germline-derived CDR1 and CDR2 are SEHNR and FQNEAQ (reference sequence). In DNA, the CDR3 is TGTGCCAGCAGCTCAGACCGACAGGGCCGCTACGAGCAGTACTTC. Translating it yields CASSSDRQGRYEQYF.

The V call is TRBV30, the J call TRBJ1-5; D gene ambiguous. V dropped 1 base and J dropped 4 bases, with 8 bases sitting between them. The CDR3 runs 13 residues. Germline CDR1 reads GTSNPN; CDR2 reads SVGIG (reference sequence). CDR3 region: CAWSAELNQPQHF. The DNA for the CDR3 is TGTGCCTGGAGTGCCGAGCTGAATCAGCCCCAGCATTTT.

This chain uses TRBV27 with TRBJ1-2; D possibly corresponds to TRBD1 (6 bases). V dropped 5 bases and J dropped 6 bases, with 19 bases sitting between them. The CDR3 is 15 residues long. In germline, CDR1 is MNHEY, CDR2 SMNVEV (reference sequence). The chain's CDR3 is CASSPPQGRSDGYTF. CDR3 DNA: TGTGCCAGCAGTCCCCCCCAGGGGAGGTCGGATGGCTACACCTTC.

The V and J genes are TRBV5-4 and TRBJ1-1; 10 bases are a match to TRBD1. The CDR3 has 16 amino acids. Germline CDR1 is SGHNT and CDR2 is YYREEE (reference sequence). The trim removed 4 bases at V and 5 bases at J, leaving 11 bases unmatched. CDR3 DNA: TGTGCCAGCAGCCGTTGGACAGGGGGAAGGGGAACTGAAGCTTTCTTT. This sequence encodes CASSRWTGGRGTEAFF.

The chain uses TRBV24-1 and TRBJ1-2; a possible D gene is TRBD1 (6 bases). The germline V and J ends were trimmed by 1 base and 4 bases, with 9 bases remaining between them. The CDR3 is 14 residues long. The germline V gene encodes CDR1 KGHDR and CDR2 SFDVKD. The CDR3 loop is CATSDFDRSYGYTF. The DNA for the CDR3 is TGTGCCACCAGTGATTTCGACAGGTCCTATGGCTACACCTTC.

This chain uses TRBV29-1 with TRBJ2-5; D not resolved. Trimming took 1 base from V and 5 from J, leaving 11 bases between them. Germline-derived CDR1 and CDR2 are SQVTM and ANQGSEA. The CDR3 covers 13 residues. In DNA form, the CDR3 reads TGCAGCGTTGAAGCTGTGGTAGGGGAGACCCAGTACTTC. Protein product: CSVEAVVGETQYF.

The J gene is TRBJ1-3, the V gene TRBV29-1; no clear D. Looked up from germline, CDR1 is SQVTM and CDR2 is ANQGSEA. The CDR3 is 12 amino acids. Trimming took off 4 bases at V and 1 base at J, with 5 bases between the two ends. CDR3 in DNA: TGCAGCGTTGGGCAGTCTGGAAACACCATATATTTT. Amino acids: CSVGQSGNTIYF.